This T cell receptor (beta chain) emerged from a study of OX40 agonist ivuxolimab in advanced cancers. Looking at the study overall: An agonistic human IgG2 monoclonal antibody against OX40 (CD134) was given. Intravenous ivuxolimab at 0.01 to 10 mg/kg was given to patients every 2 weeks. A male proportion of about 84% was recorded, with mean age about 62 years and range about 20 to 79.

Study findings and constraints: The average count of expanded clones was higher among CD8+ T cells than among CD4+.

Produced via immunoSEQ multiplex PCR; TCRdb's table is partial and in-frame only. The sample contains under 85,000 clones, about 90% of which appear only once. V dropped 4 bases and J dropped 3; count of bases not matched to a gene: 9. Germline assignment: CDR1 SGHNT and CDR2 YYREEE (reference sequence). CDR3 size: 17 residues. As concerns this clone: Its antigen is still unknown.

Specimen: CD4+ or CD8+ T cells sorted from blood, collected in a trial of the OX40 agonist ivuxolimab. The V and J genes are TRBV5-4 and TRBJ2-1; 11 nucleotides line up with TRBD2. The source is an adult with an advanced solid tumor such as melanoma, head and neck, liver or kidney cancer. The CDR3 loop is CASSPGTGTSGYNEQFF. In nucleotides, the CDR3 is TGTGCCAGCAGCCCGGGTACCGGGACTAGCGGCTACAATGAGCAGTTCTTC.